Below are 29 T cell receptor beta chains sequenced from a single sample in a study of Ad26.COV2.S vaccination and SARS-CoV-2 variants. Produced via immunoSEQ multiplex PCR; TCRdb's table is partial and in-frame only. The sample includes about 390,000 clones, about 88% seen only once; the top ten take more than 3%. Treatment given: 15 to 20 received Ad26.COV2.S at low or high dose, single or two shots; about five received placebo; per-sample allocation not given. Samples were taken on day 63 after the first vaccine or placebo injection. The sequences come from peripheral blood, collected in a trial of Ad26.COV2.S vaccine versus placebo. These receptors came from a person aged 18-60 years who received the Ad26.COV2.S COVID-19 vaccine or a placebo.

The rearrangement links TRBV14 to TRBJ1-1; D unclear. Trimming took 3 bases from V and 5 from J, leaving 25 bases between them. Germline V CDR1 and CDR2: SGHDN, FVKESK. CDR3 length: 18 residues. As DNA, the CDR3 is TGTGCCAGCAGCCACCTACCTAGGACCCCAGGTCCGGTTACTGAAGCTTTCTTT. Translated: CASSHLPRTPGPVTEAFF.

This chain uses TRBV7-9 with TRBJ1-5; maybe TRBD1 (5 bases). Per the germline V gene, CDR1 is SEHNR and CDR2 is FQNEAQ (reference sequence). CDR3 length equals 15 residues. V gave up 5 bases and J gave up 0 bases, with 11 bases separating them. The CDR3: CASSASGNSNQPQHF. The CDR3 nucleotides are TGTGCCAGCAGCGCCTCAGGGAATAGCAATCAGCCCCAGCATTTT. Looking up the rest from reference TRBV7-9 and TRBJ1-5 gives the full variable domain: DTGVSQNPRHKITKRGQNVTFRCDPISEHNRLYWYRQTLGQGPEFLTYFQNEAQLEKSRLLSDRFSAERPKGSFSTLEIQRTEQGDSAMYLCASSASGNSNQPQHFGDGTRLSIL.

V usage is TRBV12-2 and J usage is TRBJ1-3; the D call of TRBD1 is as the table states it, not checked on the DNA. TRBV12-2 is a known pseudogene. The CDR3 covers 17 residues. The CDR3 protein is CASRLARNTNSGNTIYF. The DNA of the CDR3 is TGTGCAAGTCGCTTAGCCCGCAACACCAACTCTGGAAACACCATATATTTT.

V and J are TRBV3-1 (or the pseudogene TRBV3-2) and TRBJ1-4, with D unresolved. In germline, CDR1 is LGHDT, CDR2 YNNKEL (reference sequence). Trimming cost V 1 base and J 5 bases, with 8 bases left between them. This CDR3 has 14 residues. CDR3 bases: TGTGCCAGCAGCCAAGTTGCGGAAAATGAAAAACTGTTTTTT. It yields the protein CASSQVAENEKLFF.

The CDR3 region has the DNA TGTGCCAGCTCACCACTCAGGGGTACAGTGGGAGATACGCAGTATTTT. Translated: CASSPLRGTVGDTQYF. The V and J genes are TRBV18 and TRBJ2-3, with D perhaps TRBD1 (6 bases). The CDR3 covers 16 residues. Germline lookup yields CDR1 KGHSH and CDR2 LQKENI. V lost 1 base and J 5 bases, leaving 16 bases between the germline ends.

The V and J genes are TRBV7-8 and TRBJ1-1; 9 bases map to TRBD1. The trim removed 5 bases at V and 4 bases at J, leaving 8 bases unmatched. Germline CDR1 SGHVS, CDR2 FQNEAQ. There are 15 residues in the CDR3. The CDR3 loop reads CASSTYRGQGTEAFF. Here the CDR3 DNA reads TGTGCCAGCAGCACCTACAGGGGGCAAGGCACTGAAGCTTTCTTT.

The CDR3 spells CASRELQGRGKTQYF. CDR3 DNA sequence: TGTGCCAGCAGGGAATTACAGGGGAGGGGGAAGACCCAGTACTTC. The chain combines TRBV11-2 with TRBJ2-5; D is possibly TRBD1 or TRBD2 (7 bases each). CDR3 length equals 15 residues. Between the trimmed V and J ends, which lost 6 bases and 6 bases, there was a span of 20 bases. Germline V gives CDR1 SGHAT, CDR2 FQNNGV.

The CDR3 loop is CASSQEKVGFTDTQYF. As DNA, the CDR3 is TGCGCCAGCAGCCAAGAGAAAGTGGGGTTCACAGATACGCAGTATTTT. V usage is TRBV4-3 and J usage is TRBJ2-3; no definite D call. The CDR3 consists of 16 residues. The ends were cut back, 0 bases at V and 2 bases at J, with 12 bases in the middle. In germline, CDR1 is LGHNA, CDR2 YSLEER.

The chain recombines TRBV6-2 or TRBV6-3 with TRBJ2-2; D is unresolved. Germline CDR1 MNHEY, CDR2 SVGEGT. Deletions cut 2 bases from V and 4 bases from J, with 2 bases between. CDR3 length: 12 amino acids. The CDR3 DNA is TGTGCCAGCAGTTACGGCACCGGGGAGCTGTTTTTT. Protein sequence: CASSYGTGELFF.

The CDR3 DNA reads as TGTGCCATCAGCAATGGGCGGCAGGGGTCTAATGAAAAACTGTTTTTT. It yields the protein CAISNGRQGSNEKLFF. This sequence joins TRBV10-3 and TRBJ1-4, with TRBD1 as a possible D gene (6 bases). Trimming shortened V by 6 bases and J by 3 bases, and 17 bases separated the two germline ends. The CDR3 is made up of 16 amino acids. The germline V gene has CDR1 ENHRY and CDR2 SYGVKD.

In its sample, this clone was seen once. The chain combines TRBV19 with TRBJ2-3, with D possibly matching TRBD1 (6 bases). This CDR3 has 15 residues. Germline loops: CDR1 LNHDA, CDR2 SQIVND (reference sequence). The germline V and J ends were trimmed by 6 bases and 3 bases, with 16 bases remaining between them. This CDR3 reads CASRPDRLGTDTQYF. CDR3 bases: TGTGCCAGTAGACCCGACAGGTTAGGGACAGATACGCAGTATTTT.

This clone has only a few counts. This CDR3 reads CATSRDRAGELFF. The DNA for the CDR3 is TGTGCCACCAGCAGAGATAGGGCCGGGGAGCTGTTTTTT. V gene TRBV15 combines with J gene TRBJ2-2; D gene ambiguous. The germline V gene has CDR1 LNHNV and CDR2 YYDKDF (reference sequence). The length of the CDR3 is 13 residues. V lost 0 bases and J lost 6, with 5 bases in between.

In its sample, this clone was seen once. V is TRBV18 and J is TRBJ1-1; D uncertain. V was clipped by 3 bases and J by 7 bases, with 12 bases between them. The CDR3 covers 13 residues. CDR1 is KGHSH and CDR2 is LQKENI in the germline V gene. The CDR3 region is CASSPLEQSEAFF. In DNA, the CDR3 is TGTGCCAGCTCACCGCTTGAACAGAGTGAAGCTTTCTTT.

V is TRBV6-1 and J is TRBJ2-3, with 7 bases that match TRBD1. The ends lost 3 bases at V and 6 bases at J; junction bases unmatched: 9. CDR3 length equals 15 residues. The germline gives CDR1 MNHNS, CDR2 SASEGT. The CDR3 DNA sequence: TGTGCCAGCAGTGAGACAGGGTCAATAGCGGATACGCAGTATTTT. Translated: CASSETGSIADTQYF.

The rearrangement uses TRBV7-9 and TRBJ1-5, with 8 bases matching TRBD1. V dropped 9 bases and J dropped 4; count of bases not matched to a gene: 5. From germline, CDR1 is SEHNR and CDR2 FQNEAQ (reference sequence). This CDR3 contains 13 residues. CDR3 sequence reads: CASGQGPNQPQHF. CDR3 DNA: TGTGCCAGTGGACAGGGACCTAATCAGCCCCAGCATTTT.

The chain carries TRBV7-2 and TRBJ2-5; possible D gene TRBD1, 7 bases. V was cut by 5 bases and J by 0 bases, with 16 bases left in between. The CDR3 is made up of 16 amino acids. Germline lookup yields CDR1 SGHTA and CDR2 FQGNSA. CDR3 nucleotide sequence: TGTGCCAGCAGCCTACCTCAGGGGGGATACCAAGAGACCCAGTACTTC. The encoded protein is CASSLPQGGYQETQYF. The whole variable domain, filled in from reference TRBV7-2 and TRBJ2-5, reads GAGVSQSPSNKVTEKGKDVELRCDPISGHTALYWYRQSLGQGLEFLIYFQGNSAPDKSGLPSDRFSAERTGGSVSTLTIQRTQQEDSAVYLCASSLPQGGYQETQYFGPGTRLLVL.

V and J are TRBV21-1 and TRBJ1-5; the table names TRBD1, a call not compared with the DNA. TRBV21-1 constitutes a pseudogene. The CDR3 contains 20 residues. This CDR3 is CASILLGGRDRGYSNQPQHF. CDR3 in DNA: TGTGCCAGCATCCTGCTAGGGGGCAGGGACAGGGGATATAGCAATCAGCCCCAGCATTTT.

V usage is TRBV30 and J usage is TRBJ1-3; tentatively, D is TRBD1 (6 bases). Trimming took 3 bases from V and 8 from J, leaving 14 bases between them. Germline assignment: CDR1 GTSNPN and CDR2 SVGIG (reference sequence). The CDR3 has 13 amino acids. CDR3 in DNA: TGTGCCTGGAGCTTTCAGGGGAGAGACACCATATATTTT. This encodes CAWSFQGRDTIYF.

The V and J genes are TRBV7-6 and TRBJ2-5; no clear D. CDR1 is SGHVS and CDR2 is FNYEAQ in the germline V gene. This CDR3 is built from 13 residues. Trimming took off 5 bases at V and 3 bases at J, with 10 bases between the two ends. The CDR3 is CASSPGVEETQYF. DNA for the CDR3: TGTGCCAGCAGCCCCGGAGTAGAAGAGACCCAGTACTTC.

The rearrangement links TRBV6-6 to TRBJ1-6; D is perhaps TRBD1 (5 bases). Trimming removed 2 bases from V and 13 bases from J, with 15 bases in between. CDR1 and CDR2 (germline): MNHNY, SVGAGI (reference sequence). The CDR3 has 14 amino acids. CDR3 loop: CASSYPGPHRPLHF. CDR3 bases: TGTGCCAGCAGTTACCCAGGGCCTCACCGCCCCCTCCACTTT.

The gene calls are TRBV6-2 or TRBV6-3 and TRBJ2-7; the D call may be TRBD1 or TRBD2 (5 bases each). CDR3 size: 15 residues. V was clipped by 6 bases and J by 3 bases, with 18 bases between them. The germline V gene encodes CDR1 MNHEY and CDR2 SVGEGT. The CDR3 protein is CASSSLLGPDYEQYF. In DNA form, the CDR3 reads TGTGCCAGCAGCTCCCTACTGGGACCTGACTACGAGCAGTACTTC.

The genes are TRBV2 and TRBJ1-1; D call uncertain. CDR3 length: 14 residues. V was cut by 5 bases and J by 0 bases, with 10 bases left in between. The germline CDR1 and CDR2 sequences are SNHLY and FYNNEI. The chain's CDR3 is CASSRRFMNTEAFF. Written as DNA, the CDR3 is TGTGCCAGCAGTCGCAGGTTTATGAACACTGAAGCTTTCTTT.

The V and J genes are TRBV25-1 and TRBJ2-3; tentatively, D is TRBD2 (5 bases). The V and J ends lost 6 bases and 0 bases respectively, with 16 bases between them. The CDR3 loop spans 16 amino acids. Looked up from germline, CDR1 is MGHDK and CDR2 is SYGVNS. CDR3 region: CASSHPASRSTDTQYF. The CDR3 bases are TGTGCCAGCAGCCACCCGGCTAGCCGGAGCACAGATACGCAGTATTTT.

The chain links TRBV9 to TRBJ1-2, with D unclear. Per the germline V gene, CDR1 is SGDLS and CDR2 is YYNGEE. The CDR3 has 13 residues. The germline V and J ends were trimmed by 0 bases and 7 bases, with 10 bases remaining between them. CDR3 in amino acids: CASSVAGRSGYTF. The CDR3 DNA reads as TGTGCCAGCAGCGTAGCCGGGCGGAGTGGCTACACCTTC.

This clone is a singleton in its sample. DNA for the CDR3: TGTGCCAGCAGTTTGCGGCTGAACACTGAAGCTTTCTTT. Its translation: CASSLRLNTEAFF. V gene TRBV12-3 or TRBV12-4 combines with J gene TRBJ1-1; no reliable D call. V was cut by 3 bases and J by 0 bases, with 5 bases left in between. The CDR3 contains 13 residues.

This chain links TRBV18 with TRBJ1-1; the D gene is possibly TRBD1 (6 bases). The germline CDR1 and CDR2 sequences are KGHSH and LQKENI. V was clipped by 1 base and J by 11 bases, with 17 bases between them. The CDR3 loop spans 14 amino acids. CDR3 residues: CASSPLRGAGQAFF. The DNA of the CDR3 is TGTGCCAGCTCACCACTCAGGGGCGCTGGGCAGGCTTTCTTT.

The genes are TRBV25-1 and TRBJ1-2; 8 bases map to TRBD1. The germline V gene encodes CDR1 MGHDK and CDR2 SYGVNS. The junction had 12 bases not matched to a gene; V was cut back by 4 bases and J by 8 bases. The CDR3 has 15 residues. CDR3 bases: TGTGCCAGCAGTGGGGGGGGGACAGGAAGTGGCGGCTACACCTTC. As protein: CASSGGGTGSGGYTF.

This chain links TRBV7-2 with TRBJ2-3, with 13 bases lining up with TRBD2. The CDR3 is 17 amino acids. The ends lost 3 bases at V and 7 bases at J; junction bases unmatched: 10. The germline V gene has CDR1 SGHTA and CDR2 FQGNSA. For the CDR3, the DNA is TGTGCCAGCAGCTTTAGGACTAGCGGGGGCTTCGGCCATACGCAGTATTTT. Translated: CASSFRTSGGFGHTQYF.

The CDR3 loop reads CASSLDRTGLVSTDTQYF. CDR3 bases: TGTGCCAGCAGCTTAGATAGGACAGGGTTGGTGAGCACAGATACGCAGTATTTT. This rearrangement joins TRBV7-2 to TRBJ2-3, with 8 bases fitting TRBD1. This CDR3 has 18 residues. V was clipped by 1 base and J by 0 bases; unmatched bases: 9. Germline V gene data show CDR1 as SGHTA and CDR2 as FQGNSA.